This passage covers 26 T cell receptor beta chains from one sample sequenced in a study of long-term antiretroviral therapy in people with HIV. Version v3.0 of the immunoSEQ assay was performed at survey level. Some clones are missing from TCRdb's copy, which holds only in-frame ones; the method was immunoSEQ multiplex PCR. The data contain tens of thousands of clones, approximately 89% of them seen just once; the ten biggest clones take up roughly 5.7%. The source material was unsorted PBMCs, sampled 3.1 years after starting antiretroviral therapy. These receptors originate from a woman aged 45 to 65 with HIV.

The genes are TRBV4-1 and TRBJ1-1; D unresolved. CDR1 is MGHRA and CDR2 is YSYEKL in the germline V gene. The CDR3 spans 13 residues. V lost 4 bases and J lost 2, with 8 bases in between. The DNA of the CDR3 is TGCGCCAGCAGCCGGACGGAAAACACTGAAGCTTTCTTT. It is translated as CASSRTENTEAFF.

The gene calls are TRBV11-3 and TRBJ1-1; D remains ambiguous. Trimming cost V 1 base and J 13 bases, with 19 bases left between them. This CDR3 contains 14 residues. Germline lookup yields CDR1 SGHNT and CDR2 YENEEA. This CDR3 reads CASSLGSVGLKVFF. The CDR3 bases are TGTGCCAGCAGCTTAGGTTCTGTTGGGTTAAAGGTTTTCTTT. Based on the CDR3 plus reference TRBV11-3 and TRBJ1-1, the full variable domain is EAGVVQSPRYKIIEKKQPVAFWCNPISGHNTLYWYLQNLGQGPELLIRYENEEAVDDSQLPKDRFSAERLKGVDSTLKIQPAELGDSAVYLCASSLGSVGLKVFFGQGTRLTVV.

The chain employs TRBV9 and TRBJ2-5; D may be TRBD2 (5 bases). Trimming removed 4 bases from V and 4 bases from J, with 14 bases in between. Germline assignment: CDR1 SGDLS and CDR2 YYNGEE. The CDR3 extends over 14 amino acids. CDR3 coding DNA: TGTGCCAGCAGCCCCCAGAGGGTCGGAGAGACCCAGTACTTC. This translates into CASSPQRVGETQYF.

This clone has just a few counts. This chain links TRBV21-1 with TRBJ2-1; whether TRBD2, the table's D call, matches the DNA was not checked. TRBV21-1 is a pseudogene locus. This CDR3 has 16 amino acids. CDR3 coding DNA: TGTGCCAGCAGCAAACTAGCGGGGGGGACATACAATGAGCAGTTCTTC. Residues: CASSKLAGGTYNEQFF.

The chain has TRBV9 and TRBJ1-2, with D possibly matching TRBD1 (6 bases). The CDR3 runs to 14 residues. The germline V gene has CDR1 SGDLS and CDR2 YYNGEE. Trimming shortened V by 4 bases and J by 7 bases, and 17 bases separated the two germline ends. CDR3 amino acids: CASSTGQPSAGYTF. CDR3 in DNA: TGTGCCAGCAGCACAGGACAGCCAAGTGCTGGCTACACCTTC.

This chain uses TRBV6-5 with TRBJ2-1; D is unresolved. Germline V lookup: CDR1 MNHEY, CDR2 SVGAGI. The CDR3 covers 11 residues. The ends were cut back, 6 bases at V and 7 bases at J, with 7 bases in the middle. The DNA for the CDR3 is TGTGCCAGCAGCAACGGTAATGAGCAGTTCTTC. Residues: CASSNGNEQFF.

This chain uses TRBV4-3 with TRBJ1-4, with D unresolved. This CDR3 contains 14 residues. The germline V and J ends were trimmed by 0 bases and 6 bases, with 8 bases remaining between them. CDR1 LGHNA and CDR2 YSLEER come from the germline V gene. The CDR3 is CASSQEFSDEKLFF. The CDR3, as DNA: TGCGCCAGCAGCCAAGAGTTTTCGGATGAAAAACTGTTTTTT.

This rearrangement joins TRBV5-6 to TRBJ1-2; the match to TRBD1 covers 10 bases. Trimming took 4 bases from V and 3 from J; bases not matched to a gene: 3. This CDR3 spans 14 amino acids. Germline values: CDR1 SGHDT, CDR2 YYEEEE. CDR3 loop: CASSPGTGDYGYTF. CDR3 bases: TGTGCCAGCAGCCCCGGGACAGGGGACTATGGCTACACCTTC.

In its sample, this clone was seen a few times. The rearrangement links TRBV5-5 to TRBJ1-6; D call uncertain. The CDR3 contains 16 residues. Trimming shortened V by 1 base and J by 6 bases, and 14 bases separated the two germline ends. CDR1 and CDR2 from the germline V gene are SGHKS and YYEKEE (reference sequence). The chain's CDR3 is CASSLTVLHGNSPLHF. The DNA for the CDR3 is TGTGCCAGCAGCTTGACAGTTTTACATGGTAATTCACCCCTCCACTTT.

The chain is built from TRBV18 and TRBJ1-1; no reliable D call. Germline V CDR1 and CDR2: KGHSH, LQKENI. Trimming stripped 1 base from V and 3 bases from J, with 12 bases between. The CDR3 runs to 15 residues. The CDR3 is CASSPLAVVDTEAFF. The CDR3 nucleotides read TGTGCCAGCTCACCACTGGCGGTCGTGGACACTGAAGCTTTCTTT.

DNA for the CDR3: TGTGCCAGCAGCCCCGACGGGGGAGGAAACACCATATATTTT. This sequence encodes CASSPDGGGNTIYF. This chain connects TRBV7-3 to TRBJ1-3, with D maybe TRBD1 (5 bases). Germline CDR1 reads SGHTA; CDR2 reads FQGTGA. V dropped 5 bases and J dropped 4 bases, with 12 bases sitting between them. There are 14 residues in the CDR3. The full variable domain, its missing parts supplied by reference TRBV7-3 and TRBJ1-3, is GAGVSQTPSNKVTEKGKYVELRCDPISGHTALYWYRQSLGQGPEFLIYFQGTGAADDSGLPNDRFFAVRPEGSVSTLKIQRTERGDSAVYLCASSPDGGGNTIYFGEGSWLTVV.

The chain employs TRBV4-2 and TRBJ1-5; TRBD1 matches 7 bases. The CDR3 totals 14 residues. Germline V CDR1 and CDR2: LGHNA, YNFKEQ. The J segment lost 5 bases and the V segment lost 2 bases, leaving 3 bases of the junction unmatched. As DNA, the CDR3 is TGTGCCAGCAGCCAACGAACAGGGGATCAGCCCCAGCATTTT. Translated, it gives CASSQRTGDQPQHF.

The rearrangement joins TRBV7-6 to TRBJ2-2, with 11 bases fitting TRBD2. CDR1 and CDR2 from the germline V gene are SGHVS and FNYEAQ. V shed 5 bases, J shed 3 bases, and the junction held 5 bases outside the gene matches. The CDR3 is 16 residues long. The CDR3, as DNA: TGTGCCAGCAGCCTCGGGACTAGCGGCGACACCGGGGAGCTGTTTTTT. Translated: CASSLGTSGDTGELFF. Full variable domain (outside the CDR3, taken from reference TRBV7-6 and TRBJ2-2): GAGVSQSPRYKVTKRGQDVALRCDPISGHVSLYWYRQALGQGPEFLTYFNYEAQQDKSGLPNDRFSAERPEGSISTLTIQRTEQRDSAMYRCASSLGTSGDTGELFFGEGSRLTVL.

This chain links TRBV11-1 with TRBJ1-1; D not certain. CDR3 length: 14 residues. The V and J ends lost 1 base and 5 bases respectively, with 11 bases between them. Looked up from germline, CDR1 is SGHAT and CDR2 is FQDESV (reference sequence). CDR3 residues: CASSLGVSRTEAFF. CDR3 in DNA: TGTGCCAGCAGCTTAGGGGTTTCGAGGACTGAAGCTTTCTTT. Using reference TRBV11-1 and TRBJ1-1 for the parts outside the CDR3, the full variable domain is EAEVAQSPRYKITEKSQAVAFWCDPISGHATLYWYRQILGQGPELLVQFQDESVVDDSQLPKDRFSAERLKGVDSTLKIQPAELGDSAMYLCASSLGVSRTEAFFGQGTRLTVV.

The J gene is TRBJ1-2, the V gene TRBV18, with 9 bases fitting TRBD1. Losses at the gene ends were 3 bases for V and 2 bases for J; bases not matched to a gene: 7. The CDR3 totals 16 residues. Germline V gene sequence: CDR1 KGHSH, CDR2 LQKENI. The CDR3 sequence is CASSPPTDRGNYGYTF. The DNA for the CDR3 is TGTGCCAGCTCACCCCCTACGGACAGGGGAAACTATGGCTACACCTTC.

The CDR3 sequence is CASGLLDIQYF. In nucleotides, the CDR3 is TGTGCTAGTGGTTTGTTGGACATTCAGTACTTC. This sequence joins TRBV12-5 and TRBJ2-4; D gene ambiguous. Germline CDR1 reads LGHNT; CDR2 reads FRNRAP. The CDR3 covers 11 residues. Trimming removed 2 bases at V and 8 bases at J, with 4 bases between.

This clone is termed medium-sized. The rearrangement joins TRBV10-1 to TRBJ1-5; D uncertain. CDR1 and CDR2 from the germline V gene are WNHNN and SYGVQD (reference sequence). This CDR3 spans 16 amino acids. The V end lost 1 base, the J end lost 0 bases, and 10 bases lay between the germline ends. The CDR3 spells CASSEFRYDSNQPQHF. CDR3 coding DNA: TGCGCCAGCAGTGAGTTCCGGTACGATAGCAATCAGCCCCAGCATTTT.

The chain uses TRBV11-2 and TRBJ2-3; 7 bases fit TRBD2. Germline CDR1 and CDR2: SGHAT and FQNNGV. V lost 4 bases to trimming and J lost 2 bases; unmatched junction nucleotides: 3. The CDR3 extends over 14 amino acids. CDR3 coding DNA: TGTGCCAGCAGCTCTAGCGGATACACAGATACGCAGTATTTT. It codes for CASSSSGYTDTQYF.

The chain links TRBV2 to TRBJ1-1; the D is unclear. Germline lookup yields CDR1 SNHLY and CDR2 FYNNEI. The CDR3 loop spans 15 amino acids. The V end was cut by 7 bases, the J end by 1 base, with 16 bases between. CDR3 in DNA: TGTGCCAGCAAAGGGAAACAGTTGAGGAACACTGAAGCTTTCTTT. This encodes CASKGKQLRNTEAFF.

The chain couples TRBV4-1 to TRBJ1-4; possible D gene TRBD1, 6 bases. Germline V CDR1 and CDR2: MGHRA, YSYEKL. The ends were cut back, 1 base at V and 1 base at J, with 13 bases in the middle. There are 17 residues in the CDR3. The CDR3 region has the DNA TGCGCCAGCAGCCAAGGTCAGGGGTGGGGAACTAATGAAAAACTGTTTTTT. Protein product: CASSQGQGWGTNEKLFF.

The rearrangement joins TRBV7-3 to TRBJ2-1, with unresolved D. The CDR3 contains 16 residues. The V gene lost 3 bases and the J gene lost 5 bases, with 17 bases spanning the gap. Germline V gene lookup returns CDR1 SGHTA and CDR2 FQGTGA. CDR3 amino acids: CASSFPGMGPHNEQFF. The CDR3 region has the DNA TGTGCCAGCAGCTTTCCCGGTATGGGTCCCCACAATGAGCAGTTCTTC.

V usage is TRBV2 and J usage is TRBJ2-4, with 7 bases aligning to TRBD1. This CDR3 spans 14 amino acids. V dropped 6 bases and J dropped 0; count of bases not matched to a gene: 2. In germline, CDR1 is SNHLY, CDR2 FYNNEI. CDR3 sequence: CASRGTVAKNIQYF. The CDR3 DNA is TGTGCCAGCAGGGGGACAGTAGCCAAAAACATTCAGTACTTC.

This chain joins TRBV7-3 and TRBJ1-1, with D perhaps matching TRBD1 (5 bases). CDR1 SGHTA and CDR2 FQGTGA come from the germline V gene. This CDR3 region has 14 residues. V was shortened by 0 bases and J by 3 bases, with 8 bases between the two germline ends. CDR3 region: CASSLTVGDTEAFF. In DNA form, the CDR3 reads TGTGCCAGCAGCTTAACAGTGGGGGACACTGAAGCTTTCTTT. Variable domain in full (rest from reference TRBV7-3 and TRBJ1-1): GAGVSQTPSNKVTEKGKYVELRCDPISGHTALYWYRQSLGQGPEFLIYFQGTGAADDSGLPNDRFFAVRPEGSVSTLKIQRTERGDSAVYLCASSLTVGDTEAFFGQGTRLTVV.

The chain carries TRBV6-5 and TRBJ1-1; D is possibly TRBD1 (6 bases). This CDR3 contains 15 residues. Germline CDR1 and CDR2: MNHEY and SVGAGI. Trimming took off 0 bases at V and 5 bases at J, with 13 bases between the two ends. CDR3 DNA sequence: TGTGCCAGCAGTTACTCGATCGAGGGGGGTACTGAAGCTTTCTTT. It yields the protein CASSYSIEGGTEAFF.

The chain carries TRBV5-5 and TRBJ2-5; possible D gene TRBD1, 5 bases. The V gene's germline CDR1 is SGHKS and CDR2 YYEKEE (reference sequence). This CDR3 is built from 13 residues. The V gene lost 4 bases and the J gene lost 2 bases, with 9 bases spanning the gap. CDR3 nucleotide sequence: TGTGCCAGCAGCCGCAGGGTTCAAGAGACCCAGTACTTC. Translation: CASSRRVQETQYF.

The chain uses TRBV7-9 and TRBJ1-1; D is possibly TRBD1 (6 bases). This CDR3 is 15 amino acids long. The V end was cut by 5 bases, the J end by 5 bases, with 18 bases between. Germline CDR1 and CDR2: SEHNR and FQNEAQ (reference sequence). The CDR3 reads CASSGDNREGTEAFF. The CDR3 nucleotides read TGTGCCAGCAGCGGGGATAACAGGGAGGGGACTGAAGCTTTCTTT.